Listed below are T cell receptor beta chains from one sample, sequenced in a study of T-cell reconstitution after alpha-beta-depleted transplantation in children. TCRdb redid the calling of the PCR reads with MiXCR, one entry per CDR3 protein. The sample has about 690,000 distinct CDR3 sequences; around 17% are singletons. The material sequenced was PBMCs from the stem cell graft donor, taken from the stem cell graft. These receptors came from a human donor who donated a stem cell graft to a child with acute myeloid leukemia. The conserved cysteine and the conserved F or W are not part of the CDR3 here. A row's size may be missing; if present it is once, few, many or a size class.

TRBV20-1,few,SARDLWGSGGEETQY
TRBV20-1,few,SARDVTGNTGELF
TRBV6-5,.,ASSYSGLRTDYT
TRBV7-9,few,ASSLEIHEQY
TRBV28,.,ASSFRLTGQGSDNEQF
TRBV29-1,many,SERGSGGAKNEQF
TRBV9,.,ASSVQGKNGETQY
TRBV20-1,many,SARPGANVLT
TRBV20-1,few,SARPSEAF
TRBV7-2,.,ASSRLAVNQETQY
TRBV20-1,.,SAVAGTGAYNEQF
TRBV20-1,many,SARTDHSNQPQH
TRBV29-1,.,SVLAGTVNTGELF
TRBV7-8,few,ASSFRTAGTPGLGTQY
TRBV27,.,ASSLGAPGTDTQY
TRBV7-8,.,ASSLDRAGVFETQY
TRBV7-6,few,ASSVIGDTQY
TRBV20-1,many,SAPEDTYSNQPQH
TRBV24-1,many,ATSDLEDTEAF
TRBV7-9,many,ASSHTAGDPNEQF
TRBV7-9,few,ASSLRTDRVREAF
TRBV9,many,ASSVGPPTGNYEQY
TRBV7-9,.,ASSLGQGFTDTQY
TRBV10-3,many,AIRTGTVGNTEAF
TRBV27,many,ASSLLSGSGTF
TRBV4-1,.,ASSQAGAAETQY
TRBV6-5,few,ASSPVGGADTQY
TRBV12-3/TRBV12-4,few,ASTPTSGGRKTQY
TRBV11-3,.,ASSLGGPEDIQY
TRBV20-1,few,STRPHQGTEAF
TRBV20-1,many,SASSLAGGYNEQF
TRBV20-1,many,SASGSGGYQETQY
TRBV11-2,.,ASSLGGQASYEQY
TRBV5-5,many,ASSLSQSHEQY
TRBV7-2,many,ASSRTGEPEETQY
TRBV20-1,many,SARGGVTFGQPQH
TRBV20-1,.,CARDEGSFSGANVLT
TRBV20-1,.,SASPSGGGGQPQH
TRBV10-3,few,AITQGSRGAYEQY
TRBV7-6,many,ASSLRVDEKLF
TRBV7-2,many,ASSLGLAGKSYEQY
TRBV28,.,ASSLKGHLEWAF
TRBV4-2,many,ASSQDSGQFTGELF
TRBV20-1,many,SARGGRIDTQY
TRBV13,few,ASRPGQGRAGYT
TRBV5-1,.,ASSLEGARMGEQF
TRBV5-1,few,ASRLSGNQPQH
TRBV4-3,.,ASSPQRGSYEQY
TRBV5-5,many,ASSLEGPPTDTQY
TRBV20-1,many,SAPGQGTDEQY
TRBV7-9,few,ASSPMSVGTAEAF
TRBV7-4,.,ASSPQTGTNTEAF
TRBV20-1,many,SARGTGELF
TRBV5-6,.,ASSFGTSGGSYEQY
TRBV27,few,ASRGTGTRETQY
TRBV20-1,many,SAKPWVGPSNQPQH